A selection of T cell receptor beta chains follows, all from one sample in a study of T cells in Graves' hyperthyroidism and ophthalmopathy. Via MiXCR, TCRdb re-called the multiplex PCR reads, giving one row per CDR3 protein. Of 450,000 to 650,000 distinct CDR3 sequences listed, about a sixth are singletons. The sample comprised blood. These receptors were taken from a young woman with Graves' ophthalmopathy. CDR3s include the opening cysteine and the closing phenylalanine or tryptophan. A D gene is named only where the DNA matches it firmly. A clone size is listed for some rows: how often the clone was seen (once, few, many), or a class if it is expanded.

TRBD1	16	many	TRBV28	TRBJ2-6	TGTGCCAGCGGGGACAGCGCCTCATCTGGGGCCAACGTCCTGACTTTC	CASGDSASSGANVLTF
TRBD2	15	few	TRBV9	TRBJ2-1	TGTGCCAGTTCGGGAGGGAGGGCCACCTACAATGAGCAGTTCTTC	CASSGGRATYNEQFF
TRBD2	14	many	TRBV20-1	TRBJ2-7	TGCAGTGCTAGAGATCCGGGGGGCTCCTACGAGCAGTACTTC	CSARDPGGSYEQYF
-	15	many	TRBV5-1	TRBJ2-1	TGCGCCAGCAGCTTGGGTGGGGGGAACTACAATGAGCAGTTCTTC	CASSLGGGNYNEQFF
-	17	-	TRBV7-2	TRBJ1-6	TGTGCCAGCAGCCAGACCGGGGGGCAGGAGAGGAATTCACCCCTCCACTTT	CASSQTGGQERNSPLHF
TRBD1	12	-	TRBV6-1	TRBJ1-1	TGTGCCAGCAGTTATGCAGGGGGTGAAGCTTTCTTT	CASSYAGGEAFF
-	13	few	TRBV6-1	TRBJ1-2	TGTGCCAGCAGTAGGGATCGTGGCTCTGGCTACACCTTC	CASSRDRGSGYTF
TRBD2	14	many	TRBV13	TRBJ2-7	TGTGCCAGCAGCTTAGTAGCGGGAGGCAACGAGCAGTACTTC	CASSLVAGGNEQYF
TRBD1	17	-	TRBV6-2/TRBV6-3	TRBJ1-5	TGTGCCAGCAGCCCCTCTTTCCGGGACAGGGCCGGTCAGCCCCAGCATTTT	CASSPSFRDRAGQPQHF
-	14	many	TRBV7-9	TRBJ2-5	TGTGCCAGCAGCTCCCGGACAGCCCAAGAGACCCAGTACTTC	CASSSRTAQETQYF
TRBD1	15	-	TRBV29-1	TRBJ2-4	TGCAGCGCCATAGGACAGGGGGCGGCCAAAAACATTCAGTACTTC	CSAIGQGAAKNIQYF
TRBD1	12	many	TRBV7-9	TRBJ2-7	TGTGCCAGCAGCCCCACAGGGGACGAGCAGTACTTC	CASSPTGDEQYF
-	16	many	TRBV6-2/TRBV6-3	TRBJ2-5	TGTGCCAGCAGTTCCCCCTCGGCTCCCGCACAAGAGACCCAGTACTTC	CASSSPSAPAQETQYF
-	14	-	TRBV28	TRBJ1-1	TGTGCCAGCAGGTATGAGATGAGGAACACTGAAGCTTTCTTT	CASRYEMRNTEAFF
TRBD1	14	-	TRBV27	TRBJ1-1	TGTGCCAGCAGTCCCTGGACAGGGGTCACTGAAGCTTTCTTT	CASSPWTGVTEAFF
-	18	few	TRBV14	TRBJ2-3	TGTGCCAGCAGCCATGATGAAGCGGGTAGAGTAGGCACAGATACGCAGTATTTT	CASSHDEAGRVGTDTQYF
TRBD1	14	many	TRBV5-1	TRBJ2-7	TGCGCCAGCAGCTTTAGGACAGGCCCCTACGAGCAGTACTTC	CASSFRTGPYEQYF
TRBD1	14	-	TRBV4-1	TRBJ2-1	TGCGCCAGCAGGGGGACAGGGGGAGGGAATGAGCAGTTCTTC	CASRGTGGGNEQFF
-	11	-	TRBV6-2/TRBV6-3	TRBJ1-2	TGTGCCAGCCAGGGGAACTATGGCTACACCTTC	CASQGNYGYTF
-	15	-	TRBV15	TRBJ2-3	TGTGCCACCAGCAGCGGACGGAAAGGCACAGATACGCAGTATTTT	CATSSGRKGTDTQYF
TRBD2	17	few	TRBV7-2	TRBJ2-2	TGCGCCAGCAGCCTCCAATTGCTAGCGGGAGAAACCGGGGAGCTGTTTTTT	CASSLQLLAGETGELFF
-	15	many	TRBV5-1	TRBJ2-1	TGCGCCAGCAGCCCCCGGTTGAGCTCCTACAATGAGCAGTTCTTC	CASSPRLSSYNEQFF
-	13	-	TRBV30	TRBJ2-7	TGTGCCTGGAGTGTGCAGGGTTCCTACGAGCAGTACTTC	CAWSVQGSYEQYF
-	14	many	TRBV11-2	TRBJ2-1	TGTGCCAGCAGGACACCTTGGGGATACAATGAGCAGTTCTTC	CASRTPWGYNEQFF
TRBD2	18	many	TRBV5-5	TRBJ2-5	TGTGCCAGCAGTCGTGACGGGAGGTGGAACTCCAGGGAAGAGACCCAGTACTTC	CASSRDGRWNSREETQYF
TRBD1	19	-	TRBV20-1	TRBJ1-2	TGCAGTGCTAGAGATTATCCGCCCGCTTCCGGACAGGGGGTCGCTGGCTACGCCTTC	CSARDYPPASGQGVAGYAF
-	16	many	TRBV7-9	TRBJ2-3	TGTGCCAGCAGCTTAGCAGTCGGCACCGGCACAGATACGCAGTATTTT	CASSLAVGTGTDTQYF
TRBD2	12	-	TRBV12-3/TRBV12-4	TRBJ2-1	TGTGACAGCAGTAAGACTAGCTGCGAGCAGTTCTTC	CDSSKTSCEQFF
-	12	-	TRBV2	TRBJ1-1	TGTGCCAGCACTATAATGAACACTGAAGCTTTCTTT	CASTIMNTEAFF
-	18	few	TRBV6-5	TRBJ1-5	TGTGCCAGCAGTTACCCGACCCGGACAGAAAGTATCAATCAGCCCCAGCATTTT	CASSYPTRTESINQPQHF
-	13	many	TRBV27	TRBJ1-4	TGTGCCAGCAGTATATCGGGGCAGGGGTTACTGTTTTTT	CASSISGQGLLFF
TRBD1	15	-	TRBV15	TRBJ1-2	TGTGCCACCAGCCTTCGGACAGGCGGACTCTATGGCTACACCTTC	CATSLRTGGLYGYTF
TRBD2	17	many	TRBV5-1	TRBJ2-5	TGCGCCAGCAGCTCTAGCCAGAGCGGGGGGGGCCAAGAGACCCAGTACTTC	CASSSSQSGGGQETQYF
TRBD1	17	-	TRBV2	TRBJ1-4	TGTGCCAGCAGTGACCCCACCCAGGGGGCTGCTAATGAAAAACTGTTTTTT	CASSDPTQGAANEKLFF
-	15	many	TRBV3-1	TRBJ2-5	TGTGCCAGCAGCCTTGCAAGGGACCGGGGAGAGACCCAGTACTTC	CASSLARDRGETQYF